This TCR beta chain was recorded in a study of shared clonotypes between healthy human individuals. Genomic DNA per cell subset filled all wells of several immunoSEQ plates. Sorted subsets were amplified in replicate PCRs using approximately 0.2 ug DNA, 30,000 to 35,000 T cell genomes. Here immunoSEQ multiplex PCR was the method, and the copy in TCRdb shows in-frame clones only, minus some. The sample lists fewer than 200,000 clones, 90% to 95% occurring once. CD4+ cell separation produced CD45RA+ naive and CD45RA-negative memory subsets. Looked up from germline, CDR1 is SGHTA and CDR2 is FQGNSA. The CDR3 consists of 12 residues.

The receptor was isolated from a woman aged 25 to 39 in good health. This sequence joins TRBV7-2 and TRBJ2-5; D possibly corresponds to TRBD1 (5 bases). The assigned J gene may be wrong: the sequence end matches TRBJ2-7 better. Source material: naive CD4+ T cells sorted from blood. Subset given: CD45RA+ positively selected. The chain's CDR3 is CASRFDRYEQYF. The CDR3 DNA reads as TGTGCCAGCAGATTCGACAGATACGAGCAGTACTTC.